This T cell receptor (beta chain) comes out of a study of T cells after yellow fever vaccination. Study-wide background: Fractions containing few cells were prepared with SMART-Seq v4 Ultra Low Input.

The TCR cDNA carried a universal primer site and UMIs from 5'RACE template switching. TCRdb independently ran MiXCR on the 5' RACE reads; one entry per CDR3 protein. The profile shows about 130,000 distinct CDR3 sequences, approximately 9% of them singletons. This clonotype was seen more than once but under ten times. Antigen specificity is unknown. The CDR3 spans 12 residues. Trimming removed 6 bases at V and 8 bases at J, with 11 bases between. General study results and limits: FACS-sorted repertoires could harbor abundant contaminating bulk-population clonotypes. Overall, a small share of clonotypes was seen in both CD4 and CD8 compartments.

The V gene is TRBV12-3 or TRBV12-4, the J gene TRBJ2-1; a possible D gene is TRBD1 (5 bases). Sequences were derived from CD8+ T cells sorted from PBMCs, sampled on the day of the yellow fever booster vaccination. The TCR originated in a man younger than 30 who received the YFV17D yellow fever vaccine. The CDR3 sequence is CASSSGNHEQFF. Written as DNA, the CDR3 is TGTGCCAGCAGCTCAGGGAATCATGAGCAGTTCTTC.